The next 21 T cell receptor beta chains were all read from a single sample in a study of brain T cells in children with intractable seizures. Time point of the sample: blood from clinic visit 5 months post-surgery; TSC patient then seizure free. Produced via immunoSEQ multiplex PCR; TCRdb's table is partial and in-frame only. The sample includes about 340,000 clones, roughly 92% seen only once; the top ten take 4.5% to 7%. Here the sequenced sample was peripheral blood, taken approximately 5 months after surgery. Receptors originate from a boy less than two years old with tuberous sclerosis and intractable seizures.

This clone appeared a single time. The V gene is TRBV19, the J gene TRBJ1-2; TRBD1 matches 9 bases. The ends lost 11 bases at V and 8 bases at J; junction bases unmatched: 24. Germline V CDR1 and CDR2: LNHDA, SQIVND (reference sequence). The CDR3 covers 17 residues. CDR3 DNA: TGTGCCTGCACGAGCTTGGGACAGGGTCGCTTCATCGGCGGCTACACCTTC. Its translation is CACTSLGQGRFIGGYTF.

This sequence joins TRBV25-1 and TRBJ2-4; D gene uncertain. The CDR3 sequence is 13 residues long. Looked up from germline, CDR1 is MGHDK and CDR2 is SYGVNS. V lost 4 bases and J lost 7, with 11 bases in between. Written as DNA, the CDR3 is TGTGCCAGCAGTGTGTCAGCCGGGAACATTCAGTACTTC. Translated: CASSVSAGNIQYF.

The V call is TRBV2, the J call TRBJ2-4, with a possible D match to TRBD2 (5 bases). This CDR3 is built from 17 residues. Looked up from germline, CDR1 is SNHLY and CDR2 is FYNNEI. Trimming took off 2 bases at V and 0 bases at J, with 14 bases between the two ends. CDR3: CASSERSGALAKNIQYF. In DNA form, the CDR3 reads TGTGCCAGCAGTGAAAGAAGCGGAGCACTAGCCAAAAACATTCAGTACTTC.

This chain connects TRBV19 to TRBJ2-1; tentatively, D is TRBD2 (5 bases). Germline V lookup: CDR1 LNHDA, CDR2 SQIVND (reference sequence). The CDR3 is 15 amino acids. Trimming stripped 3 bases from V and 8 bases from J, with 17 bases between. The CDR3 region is CASSIGVKRGYEQFF. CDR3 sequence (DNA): TGTGCCAGTAGTATCGGGGTAAAGCGTGGCTATGAGCAGTTCTTC.

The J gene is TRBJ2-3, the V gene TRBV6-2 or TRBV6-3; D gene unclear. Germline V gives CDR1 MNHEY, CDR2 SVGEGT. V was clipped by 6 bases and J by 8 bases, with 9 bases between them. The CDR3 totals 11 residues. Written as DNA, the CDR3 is TGTGCCAGCAGCCGCCTCCTTACGCAGTATTTT. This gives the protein CASSRLLTQYF.

CDR3 protein: CASSLEGANEKLFF. The DNA for the CDR3 is TGTGCCAGCAGCTTGGAGGGGGCTAATGAAAAACTGTTTTTT. The chain combines TRBV5-8 with TRBJ1-4, with D possibly TRBD1 on 6 matching bases. V dropped 0 bases and J dropped 3 bases, with 6 bases sitting between them. This CDR3 comprises 14 residues. Germline-derived CDR1 and CDR2 are SGHTS and YDEGEE.

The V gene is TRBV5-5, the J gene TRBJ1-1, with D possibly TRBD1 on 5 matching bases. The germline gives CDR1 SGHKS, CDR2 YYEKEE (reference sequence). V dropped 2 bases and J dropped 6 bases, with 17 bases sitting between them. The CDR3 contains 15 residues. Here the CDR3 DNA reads TGTGCCAGCAGCTTTATAGGGACCCGAGGCTCTGAAGCTTTCTTT. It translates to CASSFIGTRGSEAFF.

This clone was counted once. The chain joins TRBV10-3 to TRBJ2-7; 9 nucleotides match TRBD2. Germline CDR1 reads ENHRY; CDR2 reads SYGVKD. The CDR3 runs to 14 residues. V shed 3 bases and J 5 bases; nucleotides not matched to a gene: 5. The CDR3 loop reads CAISEGREGNEQYF. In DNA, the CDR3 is TGTGCCATCAGTGAAGGGCGGGAGGGCAACGAGCAGTACTTC.

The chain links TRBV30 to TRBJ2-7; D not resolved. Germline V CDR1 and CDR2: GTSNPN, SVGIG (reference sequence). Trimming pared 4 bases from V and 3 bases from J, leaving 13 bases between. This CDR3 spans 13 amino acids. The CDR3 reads CAWNVGWSYEQYF. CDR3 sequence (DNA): TGTGCCTGGAATGTAGGTTGGAGCTACGAGCAGTACTTC. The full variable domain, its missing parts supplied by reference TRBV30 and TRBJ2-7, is SQTIHQWPATLVQPVGSPLSLECTVEGTSNPNLYWYRQAAGRGLQLLFYSVGIGQISSEVPQNLSASRPQDRQFILSSKKLLLSDSGFYLCAWNVGWSYEQYFGPGTRLTVT.

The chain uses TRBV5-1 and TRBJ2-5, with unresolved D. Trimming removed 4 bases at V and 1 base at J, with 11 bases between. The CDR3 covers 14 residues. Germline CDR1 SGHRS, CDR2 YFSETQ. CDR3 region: CASSAEVTQETQYF. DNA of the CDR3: TGCGCCAGCAGCGCAGAGGTCACCCAAGAGACCCAGTACTTC. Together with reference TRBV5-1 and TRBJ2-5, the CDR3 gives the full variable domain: KAGVTQTPRYLIKTRGQQVTLSCSPISGHRSVSWYQQTPGQGLQFLFEYFSETQRNKGNFPGRFSGRQFSNSRSEMNVSTLELGDSALYLCASSAEVTQETQYFGPGTRLLVL.

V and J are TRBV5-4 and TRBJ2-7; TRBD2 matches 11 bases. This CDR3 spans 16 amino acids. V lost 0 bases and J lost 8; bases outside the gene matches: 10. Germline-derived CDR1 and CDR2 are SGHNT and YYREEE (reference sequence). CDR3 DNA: TGTGCCAGCAGCTTGGAGGGCCTAGCGGGGGGCCCGCAGCAGTACTTC. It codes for CASSLEGLAGGPQQYF.

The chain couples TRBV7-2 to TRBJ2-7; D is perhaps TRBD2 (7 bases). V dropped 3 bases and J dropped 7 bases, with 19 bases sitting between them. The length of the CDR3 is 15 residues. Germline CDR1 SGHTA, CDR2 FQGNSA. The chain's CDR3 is CASSFPSRGPKEQYF. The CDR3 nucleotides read TGTGCCAGCAGCTTCCCCTCGCGGGGGCCGAAGGAGCAGTACTTC. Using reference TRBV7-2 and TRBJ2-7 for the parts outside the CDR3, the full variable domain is GAGVSQSPSNKVTEKGKDVELRCDPISGHTALYWYRQSLGQGLEFLIYFQGNSAPDKSGLPSDRFSAERTGGSVSTLTIQRTQQEDSAVYLCASSFPSRGPKEQYFGPGTRLTVT.

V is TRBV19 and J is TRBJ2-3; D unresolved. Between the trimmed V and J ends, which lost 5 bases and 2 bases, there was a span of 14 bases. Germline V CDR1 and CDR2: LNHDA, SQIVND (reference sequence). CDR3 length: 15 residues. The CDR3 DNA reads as TGTGCCAGTAGTTCCCCACTGGTATCCACAGATACGCAGTATTTT. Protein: CASSSPLVSTDTQYF.

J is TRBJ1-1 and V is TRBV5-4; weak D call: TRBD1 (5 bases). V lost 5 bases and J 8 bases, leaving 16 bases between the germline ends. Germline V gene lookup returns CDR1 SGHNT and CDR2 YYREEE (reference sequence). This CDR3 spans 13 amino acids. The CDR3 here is CASSTNWGGEAFF. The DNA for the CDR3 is TGTGCCAGCAGTACTAATTGGGGGGGAGAAGCTTTCTTT.

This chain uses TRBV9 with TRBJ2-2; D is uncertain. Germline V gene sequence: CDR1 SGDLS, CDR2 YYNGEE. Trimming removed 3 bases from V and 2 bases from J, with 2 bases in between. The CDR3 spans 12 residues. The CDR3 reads CASSDNTGELFF. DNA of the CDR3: TGTGCCAGCAGCGACAACACCGGGGAGCTGTTTTTT.

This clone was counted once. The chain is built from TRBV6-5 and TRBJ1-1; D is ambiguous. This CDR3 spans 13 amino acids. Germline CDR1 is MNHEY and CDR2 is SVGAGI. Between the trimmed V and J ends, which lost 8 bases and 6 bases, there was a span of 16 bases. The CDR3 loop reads CASGMGSSPEAFF. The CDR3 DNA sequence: TGTGCCAGCGGGATGGGATCTTCCCCTGAAGCTTTCTTT.

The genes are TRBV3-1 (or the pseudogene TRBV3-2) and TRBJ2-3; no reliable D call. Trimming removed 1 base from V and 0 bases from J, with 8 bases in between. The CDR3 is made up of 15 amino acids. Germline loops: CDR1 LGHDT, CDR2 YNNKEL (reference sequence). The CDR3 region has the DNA TGTGCCAGCAGCCAAGGCACTCATAGCACAGATACGCAGTATTTT. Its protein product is CASSQGTHSTDTQYF.

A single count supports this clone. The CDR3 DNA is TGTGCCAGCAGCAGAGGTGGGTGGAGACAGCGCAGTTCGGGCAGCTACAATGAGCAGTTCTTC. Translating gives CASSRGGWRQRSSGSYNEQFF. J is TRBJ2-1 and V is TRBV21-1; TRBD1 is the table's D call and was not checked against the DNA. TRBV21-1 is a listed pseudogene. The CDR3 runs to 21 residues.

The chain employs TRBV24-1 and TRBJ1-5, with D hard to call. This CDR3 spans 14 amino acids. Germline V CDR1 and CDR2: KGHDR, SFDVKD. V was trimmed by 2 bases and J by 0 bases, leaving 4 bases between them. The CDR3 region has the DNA TGTGCCACCAGTGATTACAGTAGCAATCAGCCCCAGCATTTT. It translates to CATSDYSSNQPQHF.

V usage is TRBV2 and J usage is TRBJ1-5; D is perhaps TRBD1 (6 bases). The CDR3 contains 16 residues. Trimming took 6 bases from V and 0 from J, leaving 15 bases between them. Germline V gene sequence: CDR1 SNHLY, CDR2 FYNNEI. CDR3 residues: CASRLRRQDSNQPQHF. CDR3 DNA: TGTGCCAGCAGGTTAAGGCGACAGGATAGCAATCAGCCCCAGCATTTT. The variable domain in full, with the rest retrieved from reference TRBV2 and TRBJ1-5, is EPEVTQTPSHQVTQMGQEVILRCVPISNHLYFYWYRQILGQKVEFLVSFYNNEISEKSEIFDDQFSVERPDGSNFTLKIRSTKLEDSAMYFCASRLRRQDSNQPQHFGDGTRLSIL.

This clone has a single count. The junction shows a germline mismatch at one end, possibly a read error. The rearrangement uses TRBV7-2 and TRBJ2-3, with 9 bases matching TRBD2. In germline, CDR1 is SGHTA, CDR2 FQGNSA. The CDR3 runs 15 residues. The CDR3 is CASSSRREGTATQYF. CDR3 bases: TGTGCCAGCAGCTCGAGGCGGGAGGGCACAGCTACGCAGTATTTT.